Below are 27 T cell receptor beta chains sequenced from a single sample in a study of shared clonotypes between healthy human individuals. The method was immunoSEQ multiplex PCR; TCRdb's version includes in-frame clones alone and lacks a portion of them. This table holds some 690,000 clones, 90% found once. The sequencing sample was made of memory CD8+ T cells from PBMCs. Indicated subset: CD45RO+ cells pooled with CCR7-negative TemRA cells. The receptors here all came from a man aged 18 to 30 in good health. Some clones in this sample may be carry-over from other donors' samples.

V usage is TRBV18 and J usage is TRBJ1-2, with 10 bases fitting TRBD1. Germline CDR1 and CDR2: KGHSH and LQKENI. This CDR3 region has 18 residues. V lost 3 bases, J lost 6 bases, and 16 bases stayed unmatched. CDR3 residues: CASSPTRGTGVFLHGYTF. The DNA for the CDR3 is TGTGCCAGCTCACCGACTCGCGGGACAGGGGTGTTTCTTCATGGCTACACCTTC. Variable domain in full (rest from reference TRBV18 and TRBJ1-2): NAGVMQNPRHLVRRRGQEARLRCSPMKGHSHVYWYRQLPEEGLKFMVYLQKENIIDESGMPKERFSAEFPKEGPSILRIQQVVRGDSAAYFCASSPTRGTGVFLHGYTFGSGTRLTVV.

The CDR3 sequence: CASSPRPNTGELFF. The CDR3 DNA follows: TGTGCCAGCAGCCCGAGACCGAACACCGGGGAGCTGTTTTTT. V and J are TRBV6-6 and TRBJ2-2; D is uncertain. V dropped 6 bases and J dropped 0 bases, with 8 bases sitting between them. The germline gives CDR1 MNHNY, CDR2 SVGAGI (reference sequence). This CDR3 comprises 14 residues.

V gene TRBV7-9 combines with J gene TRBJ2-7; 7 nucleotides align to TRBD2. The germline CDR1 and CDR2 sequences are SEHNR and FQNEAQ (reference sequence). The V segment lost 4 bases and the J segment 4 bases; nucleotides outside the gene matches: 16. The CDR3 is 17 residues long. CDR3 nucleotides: TGTGCCAGCAGCTCCTTTTCACTAGCGTCTGAGGGGTACGAGCAGTACTTC. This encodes CASSSFSLASEGYEQYF.

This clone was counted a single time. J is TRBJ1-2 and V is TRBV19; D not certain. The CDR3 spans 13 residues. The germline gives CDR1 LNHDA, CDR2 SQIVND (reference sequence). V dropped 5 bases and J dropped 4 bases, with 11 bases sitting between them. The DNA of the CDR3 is TGTGCCAGTAGTCCGGGTCTACTCTATGGCTACACCTTC. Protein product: CASSPGLLYGYTF.

As DNA, the CDR3 is TGTGCCAGCAGCTTAGGGTTATATGGTGAAAAACTGTTTTTT. It encodes CASSLGLYGEKLFF. The chain is built from TRBV7-8 and TRBJ1-4; unclear D gene. Germline lookup yields CDR1 SGHVS and CDR2 FQNEAQ. The length of the CDR3 is 14 residues. Trimming cost V 1 base and J 7 bases, with 10 bases left between them.

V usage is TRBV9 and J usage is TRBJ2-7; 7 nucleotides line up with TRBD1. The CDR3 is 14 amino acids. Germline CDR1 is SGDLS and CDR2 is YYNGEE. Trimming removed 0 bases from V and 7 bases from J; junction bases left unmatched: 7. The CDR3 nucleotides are TGTGCCAGCAGCGTAGACAGGGGATCCCTGGAGCAGTACTTC. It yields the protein CASSVDRGSLEQYF.

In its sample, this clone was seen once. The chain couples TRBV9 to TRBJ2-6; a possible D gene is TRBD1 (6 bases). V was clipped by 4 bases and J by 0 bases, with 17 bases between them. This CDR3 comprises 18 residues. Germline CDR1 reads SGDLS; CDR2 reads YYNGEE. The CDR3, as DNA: TGTGCCAGCAGCTTCCCGACAGGAGAGAACTCTGGGGCCAACGTCCTGACTTTC. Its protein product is CASSFPTGENSGANVLTF.

The CDR3, as DNA: TGTGCCAGCAGTGAAGGGTGGGACCCCCAAGAGACCCAGTACTTC. Its protein is CASSEGWDPQETQYF. The V call is TRBV25-1, the J call TRBJ2-5; D may be TRBD1 or TRBD2 (5 bases each). CDR1 MGHDK and CDR2 SYGVNS come from the germline V gene. V lost 2 bases and J 1 base, leaving 11 bases between the germline ends. The CDR3 sequence is 15 residues long. Full variable domain (remainder filled in from reference TRBV25-1 and TRBJ2-5): EADIYQTPRYLVIGTGKKITLECSQTMGHDKMYWYQQDPGMELHLIHYSYGVNSTEKGDLSSESTVSRIRTEHFPLTLESARPSHTSQYLCASSEGWDPQETQYFGPGTRLLVL.

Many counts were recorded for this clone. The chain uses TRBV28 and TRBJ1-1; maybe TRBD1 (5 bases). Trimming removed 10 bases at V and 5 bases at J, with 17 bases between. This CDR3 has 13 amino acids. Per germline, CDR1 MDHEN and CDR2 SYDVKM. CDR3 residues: CATGGEAPTEAFF. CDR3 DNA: TGTGCCACCGGGGGGGAGGCCCCAACTGAAGCTTTCTTT.

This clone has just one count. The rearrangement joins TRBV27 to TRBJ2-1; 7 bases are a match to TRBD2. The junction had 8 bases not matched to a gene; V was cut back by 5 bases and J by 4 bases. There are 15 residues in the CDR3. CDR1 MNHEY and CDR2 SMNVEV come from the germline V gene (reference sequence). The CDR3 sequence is CASSPRTSLYNEQFF. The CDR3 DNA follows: TGTGCCAGCAGTCCCCGGACTAGTTTGTACAATGAGCAGTTCTTC.

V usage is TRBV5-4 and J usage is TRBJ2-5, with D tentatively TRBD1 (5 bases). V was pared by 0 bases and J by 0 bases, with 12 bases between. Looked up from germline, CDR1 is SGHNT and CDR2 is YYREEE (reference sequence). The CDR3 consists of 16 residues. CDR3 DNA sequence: TGTGCCAGCAGCTTGGTTGGCAGGGCGTACCAAGAGACCCAGTACTTC. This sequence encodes CASSLVGRAYQETQYF. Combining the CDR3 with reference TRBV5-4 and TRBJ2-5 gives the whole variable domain ETGVTQSPTHLIKTRGQQVTLRCSSQSGHNTVSWYQQALGQGPQFIFQYYREEENGRGNFPPRFSGLQFPNYSSELNVNALELDDSALYLCASSLVGRAYQETQYFGPGTRLLVL.

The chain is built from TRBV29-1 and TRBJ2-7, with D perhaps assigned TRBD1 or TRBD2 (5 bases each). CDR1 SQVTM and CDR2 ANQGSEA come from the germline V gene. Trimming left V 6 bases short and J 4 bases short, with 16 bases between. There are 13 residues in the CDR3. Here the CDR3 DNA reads TGCAGCGTCATAGGGACCCTAGTATACGAGCAGTACTTC. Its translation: CSVIGTLVYEQYF.

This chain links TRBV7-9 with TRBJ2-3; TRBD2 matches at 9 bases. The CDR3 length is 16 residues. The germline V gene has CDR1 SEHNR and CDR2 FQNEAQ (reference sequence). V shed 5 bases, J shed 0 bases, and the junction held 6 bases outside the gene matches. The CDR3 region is CASSPGLAGSTDTQYF. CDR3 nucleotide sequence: TGTGCCAGCAGCCCTGGGCTAGCGGGGAGCACAGATACGCAGTATTTT.

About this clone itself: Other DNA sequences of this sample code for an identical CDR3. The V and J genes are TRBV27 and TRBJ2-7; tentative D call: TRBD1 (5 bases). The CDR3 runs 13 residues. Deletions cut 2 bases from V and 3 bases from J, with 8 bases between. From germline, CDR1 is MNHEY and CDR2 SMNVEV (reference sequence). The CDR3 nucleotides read TGTGCCAGCAGTTTAGGGGCTAGCTACGAGCAGTACTTC. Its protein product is CASSLGASYEQYF.

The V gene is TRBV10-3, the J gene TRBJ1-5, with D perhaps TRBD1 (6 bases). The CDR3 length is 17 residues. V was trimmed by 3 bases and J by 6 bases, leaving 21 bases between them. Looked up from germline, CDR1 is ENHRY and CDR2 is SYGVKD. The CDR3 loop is CAISDNSEQGMGQPQHF. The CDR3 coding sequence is TGTGCCATCAGTGACAACTCGGAACAGGGTATGGGTCAGCCCCAGCATTTT.

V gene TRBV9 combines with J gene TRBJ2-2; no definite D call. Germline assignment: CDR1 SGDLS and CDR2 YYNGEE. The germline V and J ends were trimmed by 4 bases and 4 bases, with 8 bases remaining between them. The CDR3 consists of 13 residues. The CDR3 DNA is TGTGCCAGCAGCCCCACGAGCACCGGGGAGCTGTTTTTT. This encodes CASSPTSTGELFF.

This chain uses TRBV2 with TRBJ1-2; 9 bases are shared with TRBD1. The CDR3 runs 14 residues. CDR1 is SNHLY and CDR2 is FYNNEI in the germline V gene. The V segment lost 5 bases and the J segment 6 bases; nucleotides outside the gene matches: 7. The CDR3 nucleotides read TGTGCCAGCAGTTCCGACCGGGACAGGGATGGCTACACCTTC. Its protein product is CASSSDRDRDGYTF. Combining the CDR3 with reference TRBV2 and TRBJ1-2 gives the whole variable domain EPEVTQTPSHQVTQMGQEVILRCVPISNHLYFYWYRQILGQKVEFLVSFYNNEISEKSEIFDDQFSVERPDGSNFTLKIRSTKLEDSAMYFCASSSDRDRDGYTFGSGTRLTVV.

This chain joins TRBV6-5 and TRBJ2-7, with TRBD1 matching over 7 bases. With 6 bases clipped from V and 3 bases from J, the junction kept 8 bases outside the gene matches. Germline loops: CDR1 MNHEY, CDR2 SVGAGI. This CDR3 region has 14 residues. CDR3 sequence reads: CASRDGTVYYEQYF. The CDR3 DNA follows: TGTGCCAGCAGGGACGGGACAGTATACTACGAGCAGTACTTC.

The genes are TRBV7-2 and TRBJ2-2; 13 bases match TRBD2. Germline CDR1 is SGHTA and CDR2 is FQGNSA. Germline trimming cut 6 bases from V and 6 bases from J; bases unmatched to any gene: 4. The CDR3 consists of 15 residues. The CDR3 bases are TGTGCCAGCAGTCATGGACTAGCGGGAGCCGGGGAGCTGTTTTTT. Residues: CASSHGLAGAGELFF.

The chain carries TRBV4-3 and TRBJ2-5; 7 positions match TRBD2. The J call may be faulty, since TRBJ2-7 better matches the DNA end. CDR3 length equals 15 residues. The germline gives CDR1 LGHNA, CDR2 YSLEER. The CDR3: CASSQDLGGSYEQYF. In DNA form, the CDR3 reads TGCGCCAGCAGCCAAGATCTGGGAGGGAGCTACGAGCAGTACTTC.

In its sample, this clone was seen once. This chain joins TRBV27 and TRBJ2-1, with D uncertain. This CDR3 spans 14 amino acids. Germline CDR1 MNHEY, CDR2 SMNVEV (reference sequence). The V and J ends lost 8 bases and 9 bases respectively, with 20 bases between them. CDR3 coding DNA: TGTGCCAGCTCATTGGGGATTCTGGTGGGTGAGCAGTTCTTC. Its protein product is CASSLGILVGEQFF.

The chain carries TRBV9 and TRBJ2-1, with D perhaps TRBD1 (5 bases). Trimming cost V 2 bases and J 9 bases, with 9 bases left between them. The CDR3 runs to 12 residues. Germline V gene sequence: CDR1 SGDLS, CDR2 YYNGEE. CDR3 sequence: CASSVQGSEQFF. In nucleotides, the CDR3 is TGTGCCAGCAGCGTTCAGGGTAGTGAGCAGTTCTTC. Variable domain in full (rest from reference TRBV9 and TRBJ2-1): DSGVTQTPKHLITATGQRVTLRCSPRSGDLSVYWYQQSLDQGLQFLIQYYNGEERAKGNILERFSAQQFPDLHSELNLSSLELGDSALYFCASSVQGSEQFFGPGTRLTVL.

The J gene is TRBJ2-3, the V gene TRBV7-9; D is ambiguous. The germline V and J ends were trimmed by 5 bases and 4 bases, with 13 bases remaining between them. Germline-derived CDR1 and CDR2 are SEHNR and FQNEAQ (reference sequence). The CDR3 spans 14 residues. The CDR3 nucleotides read TGTGCCAGCAGCCCCCGCCCCGCCCCAGATACGCAGTATTTT. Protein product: CASSPRPAPDTQYF.

The CDR3 spells CASSPWTVSYGYTF. As DNA, the CDR3 is TGTGCCAGCAGTCCGTGGACGGTTTCCTATGGCTACACCTTC. The chain links TRBV28 to TRBJ1-2; D is unclear. The CDR3 loop spans 14 amino acids. Germline loops: CDR1 MDHEN, CDR2 SYDVKM. V lost 5 bases and J lost 4, with 14 bases in between.

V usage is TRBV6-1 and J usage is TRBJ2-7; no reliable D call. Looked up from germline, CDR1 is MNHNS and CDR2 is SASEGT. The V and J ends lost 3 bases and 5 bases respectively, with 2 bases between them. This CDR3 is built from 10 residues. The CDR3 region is CASSDHEQYF. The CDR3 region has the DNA TGTGCCAGCAGTGACCACGAGCAGTACTTC.

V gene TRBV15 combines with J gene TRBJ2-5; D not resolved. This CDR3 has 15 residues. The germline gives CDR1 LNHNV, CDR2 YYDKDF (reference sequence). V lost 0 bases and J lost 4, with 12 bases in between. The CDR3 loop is CATSRDLNSPETQYF. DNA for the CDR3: TGTGCCACCAGCAGAGATCTTAACTCGCCAGAGACCCAGTACTTC.

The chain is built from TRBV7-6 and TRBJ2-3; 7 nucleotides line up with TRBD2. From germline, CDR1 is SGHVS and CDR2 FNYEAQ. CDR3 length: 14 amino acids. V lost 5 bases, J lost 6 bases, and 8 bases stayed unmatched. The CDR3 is CASSPRGVRDTQYF. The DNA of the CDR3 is TGTGCCAGCAGCCCCCGGGGGGTGAGGGATACGCAGTATTTT. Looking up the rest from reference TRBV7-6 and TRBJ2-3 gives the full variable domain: GAGVSQSPRYKVTKRGQDVALRCDPISGHVSLYWYRQALGQGPEFLTYFNYEAQQDKSGLPNDRFSAERPEGSISTLTIQRTEQRDSAMYRCASSPRGVRDTQYFGPGTRLTVL.